This record looks at one TCR beta chain sequence and its context. The data were obtained in a study of blood T cell repertoires in COVID-19. Per the original methods: The assay estimated nucleated cells by amplifying reference gene primers. Profiling relied on immunoSEQ multiplex PCR, and the TCRdb table lists in-frame clones only, not all of them. That table gives V, J and clone size, and the DNA gave D and trimming. The data contain around 170,000 clones, 90% of them singletons. The CDR3 is 18 residues long. CDR1 and CDR2 (germline): MDHEN, SYDVKM. V lost 5 bases to trimming and J lost 0 bases, with 17 bases between them.

The sequenced sample was peripheral blood. The chain carries TRBV28 and TRBJ1-6; TRBD1 might be the D (6 bases). This TCR derives from a man in his fifties with acute or convalescent COVID-19. The CDR3 DNA is TGTGCCAGCAGTAAAGACAGGCCCTTTAGCTCCTATAATTCACCCCTCCACTTT. It specifies CASSKDRPFSSYNSPLHF.